This TCR beta chain was sequenced in a study of blood T cell repertoires in COVID-19. On the study more broadly: Samples came from the United States, Italy and Spain, spanning acute and convalescent COVID-19.

Clones were read by immunoSEQ multiplex PCR, and TCRdb kept only the in-frame ones, dropping some. The table has approximately 72,000 clones, over 85% seen once. Germline V gives CDR1 MDHEN, CDR2 SYDVKM. The CDR3 is made up of 12 amino acids. V was shortened by 4 bases and J by 9 bases, with 10 bases between the two germline ends. This clone was counted between two and nine times. V usage is TRBV28 and J usage is TRBJ1-5; D call uncertain. The source of this sequence is a man aged 60 to 69 with acute or convalescent COVID-19. The specimen was peripheral blood. The CDR3 loop is CASSSGVRPQHF. As DNA, the CDR3 is TGTGCCAGCAGTTCCGGGGTTCGGCCCCAGCATTTT.